Each of the 5 T cell receptor beta chains below was sequenced from the same sample in a study of blood T cell repertoires in COVID-19. Libraries were prepared by immunoSEQ multiplex PCR; TCRdb keeps only in-frame clonotypes and omits some of them. This table has 97,000 or so clones, 81% appearing once. The sequencing input was peripheral blood. The origin of the receptors is a man aged 60-69 years with acute or convalescent COVID-19.

V is TRBV19 and J is TRBJ1-1; 8 positions agree with TRBD1. J lost 10 bases, V lost 6 bases, and 7 bases had no gene match. Looked up from germline, CDR1 is LNHDA and CDR2 is SQIVND (reference sequence). The CDR3 extends over 12 amino acids. CDR3 loop: CASRDRERGAFF. The CDR3, as DNA: TGTGCCAGTAGGGACAGGGAGAGGGGAGCTTTCTTT.

This rearrangement joins TRBV12-3 or TRBV12-4 to TRBJ1-5; D unclear. Trimming left V 5 bases short and J 6 bases short, with 11 bases between. The CDR3 is made up of 13 amino acids. The CDR3 DNA sequence: TGTGCCAGCAGTCCCGAAAGGAGTCAGCCCCAGCATTTT. Its translation: CASSPERSQPQHF.

The chain uses TRBV11-2 and TRBJ2-5; 10 bases are a match to TRBD2. Germline CDR1 is SGHAT and CDR2 is FQNNGV. J gave up 5 bases and V 5 bases, and 5 bases lay outside the gene matches. The CDR3 consists of 14 residues. CDR3 region: CASSLAGVLETQYF. The CDR3 nucleotides are TGTGCCAGCAGCCTAGCGGGAGTGCTGGAGACCCAGTACTTC.

This clone was seen just once. This rearrangement joins TRBV7-9 to TRBJ2-1; TRBD2 aligns across 10 bases. This CDR3 spans 15 amino acids. The junction had 4 bases not matched to a gene; V was cut back by 3 bases and J by 5 bases. Germline V gene data show CDR1 as SEHNR and CDR2 as FQNEAQ (reference sequence). CDR3 loop: CASSFLAGEDNEQFF. In DNA, the CDR3 is TGTGCCAGCAGCTTCCTAGCGGGAGAAGACAATGAGCAGTTCTTC.

The chain links TRBV30 to TRBJ2-3, with no clear D. The CDR3 is made up of 14 amino acids. Trimming shortened V by 2 bases and J by 2 bases, and 11 bases separated the two germline ends. Germline V gene lookup returns CDR1 GTSNPN and CDR2 SVGIG (reference sequence). CDR3 loop: CAWSWAAFTDTQYF. The CDR3 DNA sequence: TGTGCCTGGAGTTGGGCAGCCTTCACAGATACGCAGTATTTT.